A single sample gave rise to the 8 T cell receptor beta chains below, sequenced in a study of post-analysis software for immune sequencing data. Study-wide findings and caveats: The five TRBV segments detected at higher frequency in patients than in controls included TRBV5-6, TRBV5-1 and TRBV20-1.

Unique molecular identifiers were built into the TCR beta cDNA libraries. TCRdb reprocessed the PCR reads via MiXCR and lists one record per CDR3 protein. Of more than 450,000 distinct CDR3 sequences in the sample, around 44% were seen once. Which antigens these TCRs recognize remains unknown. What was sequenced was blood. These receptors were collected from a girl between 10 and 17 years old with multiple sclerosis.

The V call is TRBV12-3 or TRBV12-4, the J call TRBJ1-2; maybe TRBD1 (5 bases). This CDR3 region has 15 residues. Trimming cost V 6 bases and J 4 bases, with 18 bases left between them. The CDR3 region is CASSLGLTVLYGYTF. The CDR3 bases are TGTGCCAGCAGCCTTGGGTTGACAGTCCTCTATGGCTACACCTTC.

The CDR3 DNA sequence: TGCGCCAGCAGCCCAGATGGGGTGCCCACCTACGAGCAGTACTTC. The encoded protein is CASSPDGVPTYEQYF. The chain joins TRBV5-1 to TRBJ2-7, with D unresolved. Germline V gene data show CDR1 as SGHRS and CDR2 as YFSETQ. The V gene lost 4 bases and the J gene lost 2 bases, with 16 bases spanning the gap. The CDR3 runs 15 residues.

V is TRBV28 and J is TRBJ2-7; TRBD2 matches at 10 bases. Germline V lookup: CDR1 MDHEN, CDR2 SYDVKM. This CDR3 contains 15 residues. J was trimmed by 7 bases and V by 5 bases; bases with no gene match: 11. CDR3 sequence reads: CASSAGTSALREQYF. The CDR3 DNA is TGTGCCAGCAGTGCCGGGACTAGCGCCTTGAGAGAGCAGTACTTC.

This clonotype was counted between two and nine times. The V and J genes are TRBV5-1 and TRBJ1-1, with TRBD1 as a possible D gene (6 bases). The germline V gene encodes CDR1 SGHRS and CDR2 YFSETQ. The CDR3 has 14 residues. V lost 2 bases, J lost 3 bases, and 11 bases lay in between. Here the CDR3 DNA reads TGCGCCAGCAGCTTTTTGGGGGCCGACACTGAAGCTTTCTTT. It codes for CASSFLGADTEAFF.

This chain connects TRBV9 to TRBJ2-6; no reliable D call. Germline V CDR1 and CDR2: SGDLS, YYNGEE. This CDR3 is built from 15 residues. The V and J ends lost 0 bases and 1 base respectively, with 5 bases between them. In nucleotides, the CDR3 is TGTGCCAGCAGCGTAGAGCCGTCTGGGGCCAACGTCCTGACTTTC. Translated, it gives CASSVEPSGANVLTF.

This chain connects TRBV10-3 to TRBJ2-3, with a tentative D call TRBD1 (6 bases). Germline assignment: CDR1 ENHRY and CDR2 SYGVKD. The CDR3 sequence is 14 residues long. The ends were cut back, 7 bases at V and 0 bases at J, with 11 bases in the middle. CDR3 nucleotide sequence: TGTGCCATCAATATCGACAGGAGCACAGATACGCAGTATTTT. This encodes CAINIDRSTDTQYF.

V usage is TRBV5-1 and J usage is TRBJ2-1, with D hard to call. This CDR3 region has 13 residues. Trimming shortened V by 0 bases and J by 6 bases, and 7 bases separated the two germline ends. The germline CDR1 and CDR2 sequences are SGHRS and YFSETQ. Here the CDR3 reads CASSLVVLNEQFF. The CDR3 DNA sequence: TGCGCCAGCAGCTTGGTTGTACTCAATGAGCAGTTCTTC.

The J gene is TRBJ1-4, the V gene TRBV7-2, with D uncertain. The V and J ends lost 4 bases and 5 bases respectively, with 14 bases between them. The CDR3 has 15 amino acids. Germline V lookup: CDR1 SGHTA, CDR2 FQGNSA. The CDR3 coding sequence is TGTGCCAGCAGCTCCGCGAGGGCCGAAAATGAAAAACTGTTTTTT. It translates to CASSSARAENEKLFF.